This TCR beta chain was identified in a study of shared clonotypes between healthy human individuals. Nashville, Tennessee was home to all donors, who were Caucasian adults. Measured with immunoSEQ multiplex PCR; TCRdb has only the in-frame clones, and not every one. The sample records 400,000 to 500,000 clones, approximately 80% being singletons. The CDR3 is 18 amino acids. V was clipped by 5 bases and J by 3 bases; unmatched bases: 10. The germline gives CDR1 PRHDT, CDR2 FYEKMQ (reference sequence). Whole-study results and caveats: The low donor count limited represented genetic and exposure-history diversity. The authors expected sequencing depth to affect clonotype sharing among donors.

This clone was recorded once. Its antigen is still unknown. V and J are TRBV13 and TRBJ2-3, with TRBD2 identical over 14 bases. The clonotype was recovered from a woman in her thirties or forties in good health. Some clones in this sample may be carry-over from other donors' samples. The sequencing input was PBMCs. The CDR3 protein is CASSLGLAGAGGTDTQYF. The CDR3 DNA sequence: TGTGCCAGCAGCCTGGGACTAGCGGGAGCCGGGGGTACAGATACGCAGTATTTT.